Presented here are 15 T cell receptor beta chains from one specimen sequenced in a study of graft-versus-host responses after intestinal transplantation. This table comes from immunoSEQ multiplex PCR, and its TCRdb copy is limited to in-frame clones, with some not included. The sample includes about 88,000 clones, approximately 87% of them seen just once. Their specific antigens are unknown. The material sequenced was unstimulated CD4+ T cells sorted from spleen or lymph node cells, taken before intestinal transplant. The receptors here all came from a human donor who received an intestinal transplant.

A few counts support this clone. The chain carries TRBV29-1 and TRBJ2-3, with unresolved D. The CDR3 sequence is 12 residues long. Trimming shortened V by 3 bases and J by 2 bases, and 6 bases separated the two germline ends. The V gene's germline CDR1 is SQVTM and CDR2 ANQGSEA. CDR3 sequence (DNA): TGCAGCGTTGACAGGCACACAGATACGCAGTATTTT. It encodes CSVDRHTDTQYF.

This chain uses TRBV7-9 with TRBJ2-7, with 9 positions matching TRBD2. The V gene's germline CDR1 is SEHNR and CDR2 FQNEAQ (reference sequence). V trimming: 4 bases; J trimming: 3 bases; junction bases outside the gene matches: 7. This CDR3 is built from 15 residues. The DNA for the CDR3 is TGTGCCAGCAGCTCGATAGCGGGGGACCACTACGAGCAGTACTTC. As protein: CASSSIAGDHYEQYF.

The genes are TRBV6-1 and TRBJ2-7; 7 bases match TRBD2. The V segment lost 6 bases and the J segment 0 bases; nucleotides outside the gene matches: 8. The germline gives CDR1 MNHNS, CDR2 SASEGT. CDR3 length: 15 residues. The CDR3 region is CASRTDGGFSYEQYF. CDR3 nucleotide sequence: TGTGCCAGCAGGACCGACGGGGGGTTCTCCTACGAGCAGTACTTC.

The chain has TRBV19 and TRBJ2-3, with a weak D call TRBD1 (7 bases). V was clipped by 4 bases and J by 0 bases, with 17 bases between them. The germline V gene encodes CDR1 LNHDA and CDR2 SQIVND (reference sequence). The CDR3 runs 17 residues. CDR3 DNA: TGTGCCAGTAGTACTGTTCGGGGGACAGCTAGCACAGATACGCAGTATTTT. Its protein product is CASSTVRGTASTDTQYF.

This chain connects TRBV15 to TRBJ2-1; D remains unclear. Germline V gene lookup returns CDR1 LNHNV and CDR2 YYDKDF (reference sequence). V was cut by 1 base and J by 3 bases, with 4 bases left in between. CDR3 length equals 13 residues. CDR3 DNA sequence: TGTGCCACCAGCAGAGGTTACTACAATGAGCAGTTCTTC. Protein sequence: CATSRGYYNEQFF.

This rearrangement joins TRBV6-5 to TRBJ2-5; TRBD1 matches 9 bases. CDR3 size: 14 residues. Trimming cost V 6 bases and J 5 bases; bases outside gene matches: 7. Germline loops: CDR1 MNHEY, CDR2 SVGAGI. In nucleotides, the CDR3 is TGTGCCAGCAGACATACAGGGGGCTGGGAGACCCAGTACTTC. Translation: CASRHTGGWETQYF.

This chain uses TRBV18 with TRBJ1-1, with D uncertain. The ends were cut back, 2 bases at V and 3 bases at J, with 7 bases in the middle. Per germline, CDR1 KGHSH and CDR2 LQKENI. The CDR3 is made up of 13 amino acids. The DNA for the CDR3 is TGTGCCAGCTCACCAAACCGAGACACTGAAGCTTTCTTT. Protein sequence: CASSPNRDTEAFF.

CDR3 sequence (DNA): TGTGCCAGCAGCCCAGGCCTAGCGGTAACAGATACGCAGTATTTT. This encodes CASSPGLAVTDTQYF. V gene TRBV7-6 combines with J gene TRBJ2-3; 7 nucleotides align to TRBD2. CDR1 is SGHVS and CDR2 is FNYEAQ in the germline V gene. This CDR3 comprises 15 residues. Trimming took 5 bases from V and 3 from J; bases not matched to a gene: 8.

The chain has TRBV18 and TRBJ1-3, with D perhaps matching TRBD1 (5 bases). V gave up 2 bases and J gave up 0 bases, with 5 bases separating them. The CDR3 sequence is 14 residues long. Germline loops: CDR1 KGHSH, CDR2 LQKENI. The CDR3 region is CASSPGASGNTIYF. CDR3 in DNA: TGTGCCAGCTCACCAGGGGCCTCTGGAAACACCATATATTTT.

This sequence joins TRBV5-1 and TRBJ1-2, with D hard to call. V was shortened by 7 bases and J by 2 bases, with 12 bases between the two germline ends. Germline CDR1 is SGHRS and CDR2 is YFSETQ. CDR3 length: 13 residues. The CDR3 nucleotides are TGCGCCAGCGGCAAATTCGGGAACTATGGCTACACCTTC. Amino acid sequence: CASGKFGNYGYTF.

This rearrangement joins TRBV5-1 to TRBJ2-3; the match to TRBD1 covers 9 bases. The CDR3 totals 15 residues. Germline assignment: CDR1 SGHRS and CDR2 YFSETQ. V lost 4 bases, J lost 0 bases, and 3 bases stayed unmatched. This CDR3 reads CASSPGQGSTDTQYF. CDR3 in DNA: TGCGCCAGCAGCCCGGGACAGGGTAGCACAGATACGCAGTATTTT.

This sequence joins TRBV10-1 and TRBJ1-1, with 7 bases identical to TRBD1. V was pared by 8 bases and J by 2 bases, with 2 bases of the junction left unmatched. CDR1 WNHNN and CDR2 SYGVQD come from the germline V gene (reference sequence). This CDR3 contains 12 residues. CDR3 bases: TGCGCCAGCGGGGACAGCAACACTGAAGCTTTCTTT. Translated: CASGDSNTEAFF.

The chain recombines TRBV11-2 with TRBJ1-5; no clear D gene. The CDR3 contains 13 residues. V lost 5 bases and J lost 5, with 10 bases in between. Germline CDR1 and CDR2: SGHAT and FQNNGV. The CDR3 here is CASSPHLDQPQHF. CDR3 DNA sequence: TGTGCCAGCAGCCCCCACTTAGATCAGCCCCAGCATTTT.

The chain recombines TRBV15 with TRBJ2-6; TRBD1 matches 7 bases. With 3 bases clipped from V and 1 base from J, the junction kept 9 bases outside the gene matches. This CDR3 has 18 residues. Germline V lookup: CDR1 LNHNV, CDR2 YYDKDF (reference sequence). The CDR3 bases are TGTGCCACCAGCAGGACCAGGGGGATCGCGTCTGGGGCCAACGTCCTGACTTTC. It codes for CATSRTRGIASGANVLTF.

Points on this clone: The sample holds other DNA sequences that translate to the same CDR3. The chain has TRBV6-6 and TRBJ2-1; maybe TRBD2 (6 bases). The CDR3 is made up of 15 amino acids. Germline-derived CDR1 and CDR2 are MNHNY and SVGAGI (reference sequence). The V and J ends lost 3 bases and 4 bases respectively, with 13 bases between them. CDR3 nucleotides: TGTGCCAGCAGTTATGGAGTAGCGGAATACAATGAGCAGTTCTTC. Its protein is CASSYGVAEYNEQFF.